A selection of T cell receptor beta chains follows, all from one sample in a study of CD8 T cells in ankylosing spondylitis. MiXCR, run by TCRdb on the 5' RACE reads, gives a single entry per CDR3 protein. Among approximately 550,000 distinct CDR3 sequences listed, roughly 12% were seen once. Material: blood, either unsorted or a sorted T cell fraction (not recorded which). Every receptor here comes from a male donor with ankylosing spondylitis. CDR3s include the opening cysteine and the closing phenylalanine or tryptophan. D genes are given only for firm matches. Rows give clone size only sometimes, using once, few, many, or a class for an expanded clone.

d_call: NA
clone_size: few
v_call: TRBV2
j_call: TRBJ1-1
cdr3_nt: TGTGCCAGCCTCCGGGGGGAGGTGAACACTGAAGCTTTCTTT
cdr3_aa: CASLRGEVNTEAFF

d_call: NA
clone_size: few
v_call: TRBV11-3
j_call: TRBJ2-2
cdr3_nt: TGTGCCAGCAGCTTAGATCGGACGGACTACAACACCGGGGAGCTGTTTTTT
cdr3_aa: CASSLDRTDYNTGELFF

d_call: TRBD1
clone_size: NA
v_call: TRBV27
j_call: TRBJ1-5
cdr3_nt: TGTGCCAGCAGTGATGCAGGGGGTAGTCAGCCCCAGCATTTT
cdr3_aa: CASSDAGGSQPQHF

d_call: TRBD2
clone_size: few
v_call: TRBV20-1
j_call: TRBJ2-1
cdr3_nt: TGCAGTGCTAGAGATCTGGCGGGAGCGGTTGAGCAGTTCTTC
cdr3_aa: CSARDLAGAVEQFF

d_call: NA
clone_size: few
v_call: TRBV6-1
j_call: TRBJ2-3
cdr3_nt: TGTGCCAGCACCCCCCCTGGGGGGCCAGATACGCAGTATTTT
cdr3_aa: CASTPPGGPDTQYF

d_call: NA
clone_size: NA
v_call: TRBV12-3/TRBV12-4
j_call: TRBJ2-5
cdr3_nt: TGTGCCAGCAGTTTAAAAAGCGGCCCTGGGGCAGAGACCCAGTACTTC
cdr3_aa: CASSLKSGPGAETQYF

d_call: TRBD1
clone_size: many
v_call: TRBV11-2
j_call: TRBJ2-1
cdr3_nt: TGTGCCAGCAGCCCCAGACAGGGGACGTACAATGAGCAGTTCTTC
cdr3_aa: CASSPRQGTYNEQFF

d_call: NA
clone_size: few
v_call: TRBV20-1
j_call: TRBJ1-5
cdr3_nt: TGCAGTGTTGGCCGTAGCAATCAGCCCCAGCATTTT
cdr3_aa: CSVGRSNQPQHF

d_call: NA
clone_size: NA
v_call: TRBV29-1
j_call: TRBJ2-2
cdr3_nt: TGCAGCGTCCCCGGGCGGGGACTCACCGGGGAGCTGTTTTTT
cdr3_aa: CSVPGRGLTGELFF

d_call: TRBD2
clone_size: NA
v_call: TRBV6-6
j_call: TRBJ2-3
cdr3_nt: TGTGCCAGCCACCGCGGGGGGTCTGATACGCAGTATTTT
cdr3_aa: CASHRGGSDTQYF

d_call: TRBD1
clone_size: NA
v_call: TRBV5-1
j_call: TRBJ2-2
cdr3_nt: TGCGCCAGCAGCGGGGACAGGACGAACACCGGGGAGCTGTTTTTT
cdr3_aa: CASSGDRTNTGELFF

d_call: TRBD2
clone_size: NA
v_call: TRBV7-9
j_call: TRBJ2-3
cdr3_nt: TGTGCCAGCAGCGTTAGGCCGGGACTAGCGAGGGATACGCAGTATTTT
cdr3_aa: CASSVRPGLARDTQYF

d_call: NA
clone_size: few
v_call: TRBV2
j_call: TRBJ1-6
cdr3_nt: TGTGCCAGCAGAAACAGCGCCGGAGGGACCCTCCACTTT
cdr3_aa: CASRNSAGGTLHF

d_call: TRBD2
clone_size: NA
v_call: TRBV20-1
j_call: TRBJ2-3
cdr3_nt: TGCAGTGCTAGAGATAGTTCAAGCGGGGACCCGTTCGGGCAGTATTTT
cdr3_aa: CSARDSSSGDPFGQYF

d_call: NA
clone_size: many
v_call: TRBV7-2
j_call: TRBJ2-1
cdr3_nt: TGTGCCAGCAGCTCCTCGGGCCCGTCCAATGAGCAGTTCTTC
cdr3_aa: CASSSSGPSNEQFF

d_call: NA
clone_size: once
v_call: TRBV4-1
j_call: TRBJ2-5
cdr3_nt: TGCGCCAGCAGCCAAGATTCTCGACACCTACAAGAGACCCAGTACTTC
cdr3_aa: CASSQDSRHLQETQYF

d_call: TRBD1
clone_size: NA
v_call: TRBV3-1
j_call: TRBJ2-5
cdr3_nt: TGTGCCAGCAACCAACCCGGACAGGGGAGAGAGACCCAGTACTTC
cdr3_aa: CASNQPGQGRETQYF

d_call: NA
clone_size: NA
v_call: TRBV19
j_call: TRBJ1-2
cdr3_nt: TGTGCCAGTAGTTCAGGAGGCGCGTATGGCTACACCTTC
cdr3_aa: CASSSGGAYGYTF

d_call: NA
clone_size: NA
v_call: TRBV20-1
j_call: TRBJ2-2
cdr3_nt: TGCAGTGCTAGGAGGGCGGGCAGATCCACCGGGGAGCTGTTTTTT
cdr3_aa: CSARRAGRSTGELFF

d_call: NA
clone_size: many
v_call: TRBV7-9
j_call: TRBJ2-5
cdr3_nt: TGTGCCAGCAGCTTACAACAGGGCCAAGAGACCCAGTACTTC
cdr3_aa: CASSLQQGQETQYF